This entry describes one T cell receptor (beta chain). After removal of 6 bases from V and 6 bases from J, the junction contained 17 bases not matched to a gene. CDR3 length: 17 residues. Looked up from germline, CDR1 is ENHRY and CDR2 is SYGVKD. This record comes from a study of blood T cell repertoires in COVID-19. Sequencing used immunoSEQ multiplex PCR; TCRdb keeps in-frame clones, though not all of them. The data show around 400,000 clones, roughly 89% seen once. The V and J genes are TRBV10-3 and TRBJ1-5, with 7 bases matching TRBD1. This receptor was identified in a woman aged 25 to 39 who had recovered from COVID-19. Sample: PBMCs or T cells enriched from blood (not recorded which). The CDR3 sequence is CAISFRRDRFMRQPQHF. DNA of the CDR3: TGTGCCATCAGCTTCCGCCGGGACAGATTCATGCGTCAGCCCCAGCATTTT.